This T cell receptor beta chain was sequenced in a study of blood T cells in healthy people across ages. This CDR3 contains 13 residues. With V trimmed by 10 bases and J by 2 bases, 6 bases remained unmatched. Germline CDR1 reads ENHRY; CDR2 reads SYGVKD. Findings and caveats of the study: Versus aged donors, long-lived donors had higher diversity and more naive CD4+ cells. Unsorted PBMC material precluded a definitive naive versus antigen-experienced comparison.

The second PCR ran about 6 to 11 cycles with a sample-barcoded 5' primer and J-beta primers. Each cDNA molecule, via a template-switch adaptor with 12 random nucleotides, was tagged. TCRdb re-called the 5' RACE reads with MiXCR, one entry per CDR3 protein. The data show 550,000 to 750,000 distinct CDR3 sequences, with around 20% seen just once and approximately 3.6% held by the top ten. Each donor's blood draw was 8.5 to 10 milliliters of peripheral blood. This clonotype appeared many times. The antigen is unknown. The rearrangement joins TRBV10-3 to TRBJ2-5, with 8 bases identical to TRBD2. The source of this sequence is a man in his 70s in good health. The sequenced material came from blood. The CDR3 DNA is TGTGCCACCGCAGCGGGAGCTCAAGAGACCCAGTACTTC. Its protein is CATAAGAQETQYF.